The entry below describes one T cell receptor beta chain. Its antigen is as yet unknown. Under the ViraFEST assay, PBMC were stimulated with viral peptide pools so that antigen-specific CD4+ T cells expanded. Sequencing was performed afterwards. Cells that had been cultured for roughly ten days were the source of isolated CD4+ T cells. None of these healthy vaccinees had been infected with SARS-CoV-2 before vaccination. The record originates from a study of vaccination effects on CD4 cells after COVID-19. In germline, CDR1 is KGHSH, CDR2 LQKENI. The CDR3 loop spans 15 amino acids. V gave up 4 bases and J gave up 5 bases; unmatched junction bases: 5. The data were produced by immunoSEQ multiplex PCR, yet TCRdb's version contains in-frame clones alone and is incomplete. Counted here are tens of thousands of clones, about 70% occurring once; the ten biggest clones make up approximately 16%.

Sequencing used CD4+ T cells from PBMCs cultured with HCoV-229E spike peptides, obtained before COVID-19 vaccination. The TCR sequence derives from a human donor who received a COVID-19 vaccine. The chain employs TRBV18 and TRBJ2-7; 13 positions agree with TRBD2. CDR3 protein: CASSQLAGGPDEQYF. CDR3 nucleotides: TGTGCCAGCTCACAACTAGCGGGAGGGCCGGACGAGCAGTACTTC.